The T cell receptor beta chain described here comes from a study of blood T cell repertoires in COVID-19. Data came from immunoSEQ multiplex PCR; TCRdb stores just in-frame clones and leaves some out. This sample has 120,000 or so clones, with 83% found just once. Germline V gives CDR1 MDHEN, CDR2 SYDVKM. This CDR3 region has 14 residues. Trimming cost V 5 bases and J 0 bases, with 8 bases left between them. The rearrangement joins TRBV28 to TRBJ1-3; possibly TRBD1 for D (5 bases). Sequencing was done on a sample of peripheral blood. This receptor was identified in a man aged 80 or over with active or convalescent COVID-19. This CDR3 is CASSPGGSGNTIYF. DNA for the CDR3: TGTGCCAGCAGTCCCGGGGGCTCTGGAAACACCATATATTTT.